The sequence of this T cell receptor (beta chain) was determined in a study of T-cell memory formation after mild COVID-19. Study results and caveats: Later expanders leaned CD4+, whereas day 15 to 85 contracting clones were balanced CD4/CD8. The authors left the SARS-CoV-2 specificity of second-wave clones peaking on day 37 unconfirmed.

CDR3 size: 14 residues. Per the germline V gene, CDR1 is MNHEY and CDR2 is SVGAGI. Trimming shortened V by 7 bases and J by 2 bases, and 15 bases separated the two germline ends. Only a few counts were recorded for this clonotype. Its antigen is currently unknown. TCRdb reprocessed the 5' RACE reads with MiXCR, giving one entry per CDR3 protein. The table lists roughly 610,000 distinct CDR3 sequences, 17% of them singletons, with 8.1% in the top ten. This receptor was identified in an adult woman who had mild COVID-19 (a few samples of this study predate the infection). Cell type and time point are not known. The material sequenced was PBMCs or a T cell subset sorted from them (not recorded which). V is TRBV6-5 and J is TRBJ2-7, with D perhaps matching TRBD2 (6 bases). This chain's CDR3 is CASKATRTTYEQYF. The CDR3 nucleotides read TGTGCCAGCAAGGCAACTAGGACTACCTACGAGCAGTACTTC.